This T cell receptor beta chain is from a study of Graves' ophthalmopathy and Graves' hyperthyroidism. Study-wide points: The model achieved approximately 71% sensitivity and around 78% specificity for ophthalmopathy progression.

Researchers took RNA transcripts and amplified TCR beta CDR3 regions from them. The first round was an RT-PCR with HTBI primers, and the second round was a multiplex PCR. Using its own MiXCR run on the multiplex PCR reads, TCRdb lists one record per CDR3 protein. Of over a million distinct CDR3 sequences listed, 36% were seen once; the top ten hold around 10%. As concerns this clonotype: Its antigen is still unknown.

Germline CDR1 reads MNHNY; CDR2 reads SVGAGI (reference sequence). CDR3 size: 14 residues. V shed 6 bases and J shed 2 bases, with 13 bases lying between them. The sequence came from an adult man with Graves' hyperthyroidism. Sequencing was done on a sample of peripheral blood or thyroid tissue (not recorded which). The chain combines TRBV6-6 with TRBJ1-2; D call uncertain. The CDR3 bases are TGTGCCAGCAGCCGCAGAGAACTAAACTATGGCTACACCTTC. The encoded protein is CASSRRELNYGYTF.